This TCR beta chain came from a study of blood T cell repertoires in COVID-19. Study summary: Specimens from acute and convalescent COVID-19 originated in the United States, Italy and Spain.

Germline V gene data show CDR1 as MNHEY and CDR2 as SMNVEV (reference sequence). There are 16 residues in the CDR3. After removal of 2 bases from V and 12 bases from J, the junction contained 13 bases not matched to a gene. Libraries were prepared by immunoSEQ multiplex PCR; TCRdb keeps only in-frame clonotypes and omits some of them. This sample yields roughly 250,000 clones, of which about 90% are seen a single time; around 3% belongs to the top ten. Sequencing was performed on PBMCs or T cells enriched from blood (not recorded which). V is TRBV27 and J is TRBJ1-4, with TRBD1 matching 9 bases. The source of this sequence is a woman between 40 and 50 years old who had been exposed to COVID-19. CDR3: CASSLDFRTGVGELFF. The CDR3 DNA sequence: TGTGCCAGCAGTTTAGACTTCCGGACAGGGGTGGGGGAACTGTTTTTT.